This TCR beta chain originates from a study of shared clonotypes between healthy human individuals. The assay was immunoSEQ multiplex PCR, and TCRdb's table has in-frame clones only and misses some. Of hundreds of thousands of clones listed, roughly 70% are singletons. The J segment lost 5 bases and the V segment lost 3 bases, leaving 6 bases of the junction unmatched. The CDR3 loop spans 14 amino acids. Germline lookup yields CDR1 KGHSH and CDR2 LQKENI. About this clone itself: This specimen includes other DNA sequences encoding the same CDR3.

The source of this sequence is a woman aged 30 to 39 in good health. The material sequenced was memory CD4+ T cells sorted from blood. Subset noted: CD45RA-negative fraction. This rearrangement joins TRBV18 to TRBJ2-5, with 7 bases matching TRBD1. In DNA, the CDR3 is TGTGCCAGCTCACCGAGACAGGGTTTGGAGACCCAGTACTTC. Encoded protein: CASSPRQGLETQYF.